The subject of this entry is one TCR beta chain. The antigen is undetermined. Assay: immunoSEQ multiplex PCR; the TCRdb copy retains only in-frame clones and omits some. Of over 150,000 clones listed, about 92% were seen once; the top ten hold 18%. This entry belongs to a study of T cell responses to AZD1222 COVID-19 vaccine. Study-level points and caveats: Only a handful of AZD1222 recipients were seropositive at baseline.

Trimming took off 2 bases at V and 8 bases at J, with 9 bases between the two ends. Germline V gene sequence: CDR1 MGHDK, CDR2 SYGVNS. The CDR3 loop spans 13 amino acids. This receptor was identified in an adult in good health. The starting material was peripheral blood, obtained on day 0 of AZD1222 vaccination. The genes are TRBV25-1 and TRBJ1-4, with D tentatively TRBD1 (5 bases). CDR3: CASSEGGSEKLFF. The CDR3 DNA reads as TGTGCCAGCAGTGAAGGGGGGAGCGAAAAACTGTTTTTT.